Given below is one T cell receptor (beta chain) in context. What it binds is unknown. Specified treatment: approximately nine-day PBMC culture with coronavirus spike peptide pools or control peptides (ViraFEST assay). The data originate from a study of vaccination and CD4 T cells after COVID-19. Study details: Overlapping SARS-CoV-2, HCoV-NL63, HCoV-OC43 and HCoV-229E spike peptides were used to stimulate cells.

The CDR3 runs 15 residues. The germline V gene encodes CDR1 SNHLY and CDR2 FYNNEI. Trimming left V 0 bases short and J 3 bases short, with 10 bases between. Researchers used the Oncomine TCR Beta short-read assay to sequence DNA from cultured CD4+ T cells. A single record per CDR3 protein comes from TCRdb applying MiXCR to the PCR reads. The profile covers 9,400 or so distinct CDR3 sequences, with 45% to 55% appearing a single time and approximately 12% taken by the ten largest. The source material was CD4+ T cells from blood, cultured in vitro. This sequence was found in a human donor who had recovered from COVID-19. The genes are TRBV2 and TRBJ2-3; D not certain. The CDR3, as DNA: TGTGCCAGCAGTGAAGCGCTTCTTCATACAGATACGCAGTATTTT. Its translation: CASSEALLHTDTQYF.